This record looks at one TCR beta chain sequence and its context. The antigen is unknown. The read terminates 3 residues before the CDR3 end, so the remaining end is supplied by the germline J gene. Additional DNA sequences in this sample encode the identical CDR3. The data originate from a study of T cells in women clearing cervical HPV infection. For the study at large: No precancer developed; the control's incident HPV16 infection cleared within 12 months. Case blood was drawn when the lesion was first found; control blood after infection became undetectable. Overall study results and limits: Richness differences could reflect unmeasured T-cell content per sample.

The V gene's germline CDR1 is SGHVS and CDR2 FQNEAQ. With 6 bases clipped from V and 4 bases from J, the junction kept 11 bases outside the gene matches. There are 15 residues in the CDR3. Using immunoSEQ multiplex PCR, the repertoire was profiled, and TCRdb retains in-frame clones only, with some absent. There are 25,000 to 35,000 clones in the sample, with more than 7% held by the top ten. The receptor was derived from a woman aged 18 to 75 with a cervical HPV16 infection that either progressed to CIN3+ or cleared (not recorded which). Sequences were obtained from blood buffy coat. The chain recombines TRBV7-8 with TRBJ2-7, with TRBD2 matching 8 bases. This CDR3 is CASSQNSGVTYEQYF. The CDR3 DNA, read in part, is TGTGCCAGCAGTCAAAATAGCGGGGTTACTTACGAG.